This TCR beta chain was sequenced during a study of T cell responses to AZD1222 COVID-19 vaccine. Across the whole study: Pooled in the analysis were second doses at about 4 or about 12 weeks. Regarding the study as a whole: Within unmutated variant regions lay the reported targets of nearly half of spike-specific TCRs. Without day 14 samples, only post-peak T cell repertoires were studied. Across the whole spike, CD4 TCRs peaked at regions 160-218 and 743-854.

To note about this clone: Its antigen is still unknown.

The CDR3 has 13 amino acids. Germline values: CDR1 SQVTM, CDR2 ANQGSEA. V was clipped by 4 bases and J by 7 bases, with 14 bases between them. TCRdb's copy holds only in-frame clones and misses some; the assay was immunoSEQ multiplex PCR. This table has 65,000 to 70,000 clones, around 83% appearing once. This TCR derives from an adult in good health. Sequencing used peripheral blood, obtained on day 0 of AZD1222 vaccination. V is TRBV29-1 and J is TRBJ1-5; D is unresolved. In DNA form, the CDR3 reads TGCAGCGTTGGAGACACCGCCCTACAGCCCCAGCATTTT. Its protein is CSVGDTALQPQHF.